A single sample gave rise to the 10 T cell receptor beta chains below, sequenced in a study of coeliac disease. Measured with immunoSEQ multiplex PCR; TCRdb has only the in-frame clones, and not every one. The data show 5,000 or so clones, with around 57% seen just once and 11% held by the top ten. What was sequenced was lamina propria lymphocytes from the gut. These receptors were collected from a woman in her 70s with celiac disease.

The V call is TRBV30, the J call TRBJ1-6; weak D call: TRBD1 (6 bases). This CDR3 contains 16 residues. The V gene lost 3 bases and the J gene lost 8 bases, with 20 bases spanning the gap. CDR1 is GTSNPN, CDR2 SVGIG, per germline (reference sequence). The CDR3 DNA reads TGTGCCTGGAGCCTTGTGGGAGCAGGGGTGGATTCACCCCTCCACTTT. It translates to CAWSLVGAGVDSPLHF.

The chain is built from TRBV21-1 and TRBJ2-1; the DNA was not used to check the table's D call, TRBD2. TRBV21-1 is annotated as a pseudogene. CDR3 length: 16 residues. As DNA, the CDR3 is TGTGCCAGCAGCAAACTACGGGGGACCTTAGGCAATGAGCAGTTCTTC. Translation: CASSKLRGTLGNEQFF.

The chain joins TRBV2 to TRBJ2-7; D perhaps matches TRBD1 (5 bases). V lost 8 bases and J 5 bases, leaving 13 bases between the germline ends. Per the germline V gene, CDR1 is SNHLY and CDR2 is FYNNEI. The CDR3 contains 12 residues. The chain's CDR3 is CASRQGPDEQYF. CDR3 nucleotides: TGTGCCAGCCGGCAGGGCCCTGACGAGCAGTACTTC.

By share of the sample, this clone is medium-sized. The CDR3 loop is CSVEDRGARTYEQYF. Here the CDR3 DNA reads TGCAGCGTTGAAGATCGGGGGGCCAGGACCTACGAGCAGTACTTC. The rearrangement links TRBV29-1 to TRBJ2-7, with D tentatively TRBD2 (7 bases). V was pared by 0 bases and J by 2 bases, with 14 bases between. From germline, CDR1 is SQVTM and CDR2 ANQGSEA. The CDR3 extends over 15 amino acids.

The chain has TRBV7-9 and TRBJ1-1; possible D gene TRBD1, 6 bases. Germline CDR1 reads SEHNR; CDR2 reads FQNEAQ (reference sequence). V lost 6 bases and J lost 3, with 14 bases in between. This CDR3 has 14 amino acids. The DNA of the CDR3 is TGTGCCAGCAGGTTTACAGGGAAGGACACTGAAGCTTTCTTT. As protein: CASRFTGKDTEAFF. The full variable domain, with the rest looked up from reference TRBV7-9 and TRBJ1-1, is DTGVSQNPRHKITKRGQNVTFRCDPISEHNRLYWYRQTLGQGPEFLTYFQNEAQLEKSRLLSDRFSAERPKGSFSTLEIQRTEQGDSAMYLCASRFTGKDTEAFFGQGTRLTVV.

V is TRBV21-1 and J is TRBJ2-1; TRBD2 is the table's D call and was not checked against the DNA. TRBV21-1 is a recognized pseudogene. The CDR3 runs to 14 residues. The CDR3, as DNA: TGTGCCAGCAGCAAAAGAGCTAGGTACAATGAGCAGTTCTTC. Protein product: CASSKRARYNEQFF.

The chain couples TRBV30 to TRBJ1-1, with 8 bases fitting TRBD1. The CDR3 consists of 13 residues. V shed 5 bases and J 5 bases; nucleotides not matched to a gene: 7. Per the germline V gene, CDR1 is GTSNPN and CDR2 is SVGIG (reference sequence). The CDR3 nucleotides are TGTGCCTGGGAGCGGACAGGGAATACTGAAGCTTTCTTT. Protein: CAWERTGNTEAFF.

This clone is deemed large. The chain uses TRBV6-5 and TRBJ1-1; 7 bases are shared with TRBD1. The V gene end was trimmed by 5 bases and the J gene end by 4 bases; junction bases not matched to a gene: 4. The length of the CDR3 is 13 residues. Germline assignment: CDR1 MNHEY and CDR2 SVGAGI. As DNA, the CDR3 is TGTGCCAGCAGTAAACAGGGGACCACTGAAGCTTTCTTT. Translated, it gives CASSKQGTTEAFF.

The chain combines TRBV18 with TRBJ2-1; D not certain. The CDR3 has 17 amino acids. The V and J ends lost 2 bases and 0 bases respectively, with 14 bases between them. Germline lookup yields CDR1 KGHSH and CDR2 LQKENI. The CDR3 here is CASSPLPSLSSYNEQFF. CDR3 DNA: TGTGCCAGCTCACCATTGCCATCTCTGAGCTCCTACAATGAGCAGTTCTTC.

CDR3 in DNA: TGTGCCAGCAGCTTGGCCGAGCGGGGGGGAGAGACCCAGTACTTC. Amino acids: CASSLAERGGETQYF. The rearrangement links TRBV5-4 to TRBJ2-5; the match to TRBD2 covers 10 bases. V lost 0 bases to trimming and J lost 4 bases; unmatched junction nucleotides: 3. The CDR3 is 15 residues long. CDR1 is SGHNT, CDR2 YYREEE, per germline (reference sequence).